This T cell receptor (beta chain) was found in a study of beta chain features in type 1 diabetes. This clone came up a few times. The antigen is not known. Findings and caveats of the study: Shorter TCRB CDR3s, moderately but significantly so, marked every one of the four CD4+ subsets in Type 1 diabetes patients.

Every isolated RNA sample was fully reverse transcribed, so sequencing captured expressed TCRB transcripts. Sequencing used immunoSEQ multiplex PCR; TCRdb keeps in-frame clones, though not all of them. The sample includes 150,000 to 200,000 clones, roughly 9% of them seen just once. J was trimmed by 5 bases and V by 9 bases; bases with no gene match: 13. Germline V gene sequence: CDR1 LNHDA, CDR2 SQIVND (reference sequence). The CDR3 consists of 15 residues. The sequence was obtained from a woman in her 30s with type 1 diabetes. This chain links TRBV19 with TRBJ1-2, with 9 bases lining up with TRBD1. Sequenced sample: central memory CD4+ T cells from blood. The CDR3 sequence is CASTSYPGQGYGYTF. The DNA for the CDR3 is TGTGCCAGCACGAGTTACCCGGGACAGGGATATGGCTACACCTTC.